This T cell receptor (beta chain) comes out of a study of blood T cell repertoires in COVID-19. Study information: T cells, B-cell-depleted T cells, or PBMCs provided the cDNA or gDNA that served as material.

As originally analysed: Nucleated cell number was recorded as an estimate derived from reference gene primer amplification. The data were produced by immunoSEQ multiplex PCR, yet TCRdb's version contains in-frame clones alone and is incomplete. V, J and clone size are those of that table, while D and trimming were read from the DNA. The table records some 170,000 clones, over 60% of them present only once. Germline V gene data show CDR1 as SGHRS and CDR2 as YFSETQ. This CDR3 is built from 13 residues. V lost 0 bases, J lost 4 bases, and 4 bases lay in between. The sequence was collected from a man in his sixties with acute or convalescent COVID-19. The rearrangement joins TRBV5-1 to TRBJ2-2; the D is unclear. Sequenced input: peripheral blood. The CDR3 DNA sequence: TGCGCCAGCAGCTTGGACAGCACCGGGGAGCTGTTTTTT. Translation gives CASSLDSTGELFF. Full variable domain (remainder filled in from reference TRBV5-1 and TRBJ2-2): KAGVTQTPRYLIKTRGQQVTLSCSPISGHRSVSWYQQTPGQGLQFLFEYFSETQRNKGNFPGRFSGRQFSNSRSEMNVSTLELGDSALYLCASSLDSTGELFFGEGSRLTVL.